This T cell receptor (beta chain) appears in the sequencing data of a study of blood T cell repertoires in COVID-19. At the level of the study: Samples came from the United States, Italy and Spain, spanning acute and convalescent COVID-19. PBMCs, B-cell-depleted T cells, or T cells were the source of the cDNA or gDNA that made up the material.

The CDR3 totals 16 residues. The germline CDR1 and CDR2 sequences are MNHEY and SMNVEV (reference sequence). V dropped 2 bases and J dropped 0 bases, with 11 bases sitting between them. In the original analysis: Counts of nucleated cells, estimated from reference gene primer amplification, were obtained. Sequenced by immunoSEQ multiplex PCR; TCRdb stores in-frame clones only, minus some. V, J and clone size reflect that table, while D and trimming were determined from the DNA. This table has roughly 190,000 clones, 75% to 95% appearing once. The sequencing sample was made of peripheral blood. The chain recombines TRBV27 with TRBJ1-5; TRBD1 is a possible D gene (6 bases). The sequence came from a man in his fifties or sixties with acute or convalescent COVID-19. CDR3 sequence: CASSLRGQLSNQPQHF. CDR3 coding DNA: TGTGCCAGCAGTTTACGAGGACAGCTTAGCAATCAGCCCCAGCATTTT.